These T cell receptor beta chains were read from a single sample in a study of CD8+ T cells in alopecia areata. The protocol was immunoSEQ multiplex PCR, while the TCRdb copy is restricted to in-frame clones and leaves out a portion. Among some 170,000 clones listed, approximately 52% were seen once. This sample comprised CD4+ T cells sorted from blood, obtained between weeks 55 and 65, from a patient treated with tofacitinib. The receptors here all came from a human donor with alopecia areata. CDR3s include the opening cysteine and the closing phenylalanine or tryptophan. The D gene is left open where the match is weak. Clone size is shown for a subset of rows, as once, few, many or a class of expanded clone.

j_call | clone_size | v_call | d_call | cdr3_aa | cdr3_nt
TRBJ2-3 | . | TRBV11-2 | TRBD2 | CASSFSRVLAGGRTDTQYF | TGTGCCAGCAGCTTCTCGAGGGTACTAGCGGGGGGCCGCACAGATACGCAGTATTTT
TRBJ1-5 | . | TRBV28 | . | CASRSGGSSQPQHF | TGTGCCAGCAGGTCGGGGGGCAGTAGTCAGCCCCAGCATTTT
TRBJ2-3 | . | TRBV4-2 | . | CASSQVRYPDTQYF | TGTGCCAGCAGCCAAGTCCGGTATCCAGATACGCAGTATTTT
TRBJ2-2 | . | TRBV10-2 | . | CASSESSTGELFF | TGCGCCAGCAGTGAGTCTAGCACCGGGGAGCTGTTTTTT
TRBJ2-5 | few | TRBV29-1 | TRBD1 | CSGSNRGRETQYF | TGCAGCGGATCCAACAGGGGAAGGGAGACCCAGTACTTC
TRBJ2-2 | . | TRBV2 | . | CASSRQRSFNTGELFF | TGTGCCAGCAGCAGACAGCGATCCTTCAACACCGGGGAGCTGTTTTTT
TRBJ2-3 | . | TRBV29-1 | . | CSVDAGTSSTDTQYF | TGCAGCGTTGATGCGGGGACATCTAGCACAGATACGCAGTATTTT
TRBJ1-6 | few | TRBV6-5 | . | CASSYSSDSPLHF | TGTGCCAGCAGTTACTCTAGTGATTCACCCCTCCACTTT
TRBJ1-2 | . | TRBV29-1 | . | CSEDSGYTF | TGCAGCGAGGACAGCGGCTACACCTTC
TRBJ2-7 | once | TRBV5-1 | TRBD2 | CASSQGLAGGLVHEQYF | TGCGCCAGCAGCCAGGGTCTAGCGGGGGGGCTCGTACACGAGCAGTACTTC
TRBJ1-1 | . | TRBV29-1 | TRBD1 | CSVVGQILNTEAFF | TGCAGCGTTGTGGGACAGATTTTAAACACTGAAGCTTTCTTT
TRBJ1-2 | few | TRBV11-2 | TRBD1 | CASSPTRNRQGGYGYTF | TGTGCCAGCAGTCCCACCAGAAACAGACAGGGTGGCTATGGCTACACCTTC
TRBJ1-1 | once | TRBV6-1 | TRBD1 | CASGDRGLATTEAFF | TGTGCCAGCGGGGACAGGGGGCTGGCGACCACTGAAGCTTTCTTT
TRBJ2-6 | . | TRBV6-5 | . | CASSYVGVSGANVLTF | TGTGCCAGCAGTTATGTAGGTGTTTCTGGGGCCAACGTCCTGACTTTC
TRBJ2-4 | many | TRBV7-9 | . | CATTGLSKNIQYF | TGTGCCACTACCGGGCTATCCAAAAACATTCAGTACTTC
TRBJ1-1 | . | TRBV6-6 | . | CASSYSVGRMNTEAFF | TGTGCCAGCAGTTACTCGGTCGGAAGAATGAACACTGAAGCTTTCTTT
TRBJ2-7 | . | TRBV6-5 | . | CASSPDRGGVEQYF | TGTGCCAGCAGTCCGGACAGAGGGGGTGTGGAGCAGTACTTC
TRBJ1-2 | . | TRBV5-1 | TRBD1 | CASSLRDRGGYTF | TGCGCCAGCAGCCTCCGGGACAGGGGTGGCTACACCTTC
TRBJ1-2 | few | TRBV9 | . | CASSVVEGRNGYTF | TGTGCCAGCAGCGTAGTGGAGGGGCGGAATGGCTACACCTTC
TRBJ2-2 | . | TRBV7-2 | TRBD2 | CASSVRTSSSGELFF | TGTGCCAGCAGCGTTAGGACTAGCAGTTCCGGGGAGCTGTTTTTT
TRBJ1-2 | . | TRBV2 | . | CASTRQVSSGYTF | TGTGCCAGCACGAGACAGGTTTCAAGCGGCTACACCTTC
TRBJ2-5 | few | TRBV7-9 | TRBD1 | CASSYGQGWETQYF | TGTGCCAGCAGCTACGGACAGGGATGGGAGACCCAGTACTTC
TRBJ1-1 | . | TRBV29-1 | . | CSVELAVGTEAFF | TGCAGCGTTGAGCTGGCGGTTGGAACTGAAGCTTTCTTT
TRBJ1-3 | . | TRBV4-2 | TRBD1 | CASSQDAGGSAGNTIYF | TGTGCCAGCAGCCAAGATGCAGGGGGTTCTGCTGGAAACACCATATATTTT
TRBJ2-5 | . | TRBV30 | . | CAWTSQETQYF | TGTGCCTGGACCAGTCAAGAGACCCAGTACTTC
TRBJ2-3 | . | TRBV5-1 | . | CASSLEGGRTDTQYF | TGCGCCAGCAGCTTGGAAGGCGGACGCACAGATACGCAGTATTTT
TRBJ1-5 | . | TRBV29-1 | . | CSVLENSNQPQHF | TGCAGCGTTCTGGAGAATAGCAATCAGCCCCAGCATTTT
TRBJ1-1 | . | TRBV10-2 | . | CASSGYEITEAFF | TGCGCCAGCAGTGGTTACGAGATCACTGAAGCTTTCTTT
TRBJ1-1 | . | TRBV29-1 | TRBD1 | CSVNSGQGQGNTEAFF | TGCAGCGTGAACTCGGGACAGGGGCAAGGGAACACTGAAGCTTTCTTT
TRBJ2-3 | . | TRBV6-5 | TRBD1 | CASSYFRTGGDTQYF | TGTGCCAGCAGTTACTTTCGTACAGGGGGAGATACGCAGTATTTT
TRBJ2-7 | . | TRBV29-1 | TRBD1 | CSALGQGGYEQYF | TGCAGCGCCCTTGGACAGGGGGGGTACGAGCAGTACTTC
TRBJ2-1 | . | TRBV4-1 | . | CASSRPDGKYNEQFF | TGCGCCAGCAGCAGACCGGACGGAAAATACAATGAGCAGTTCTTC
TRBJ2-7 | . | TRBV20-1 | . | CSARDWREQYF | TGCAGTGCTAGAGATTGGCGCGAGCAGTACTTC
TRBJ2-3 | . | TRBV11-2 | . | CASSPRGSTDTQYF | TGTGCCAGCAGCCCTAGAGGGAGCACAGATACGCAGTATTTT
TRBJ2-7 | . | TRBV4-2 | TRBD2 | CASSQRTSGGTDTYEQYF | TGTGCCAGCAGCCAGCGGACTAGCGGGGGGACCGACACCTACGAGCAGTACTTC
TRBJ2-2 | . | TRBV30 | . | CAWARDTGELFF | TGTGCCTGGGCCCGAGACACCGGGGAGCTGTTTTTT
TRBJ2-1 | few | TRBV5-6 | . | CASSLGGTYAYNEQFF | TGTGCCAGCAGCTTAGGGGGGACTTACGCCTACAATGAGCAGTTCTTC
TRBJ1-6 | once | TRBV5-6 | TRBD1 | CASSIGTGHSPLHF | TGTGCCAGCAGCATCGGGACAGGTCATTCACCCCTCCACTTT
TRBJ1-4 | few | TRBV19 | TRBD1 | CASRLGQGREKLFF | TGTGCCAGCCGCCTGGGACAGGGAAGGGAAAAACTGTTTTTT
TRBJ2-1 | few | TRBV29-1 | TRBD2 | CSVVSGGSSYNEQFF | TGCAGCGTAGTTAGCGGGGGGAGCTCCTACAATGAGCAGTTCTTC
TRBJ1-1 | . | TRBV5-6 | . | CASSLKPNTEAFF | TGTGCCAGCAGCTTGAAACCGAACACTGAAGCTTTCTTT
TRBJ2-5 | . | TRBV9 | . | CASSVGGNKETQYF | TGTGCCAGCAGCGTAGGGGGGAACAAAGAGACCCAGTACTTC